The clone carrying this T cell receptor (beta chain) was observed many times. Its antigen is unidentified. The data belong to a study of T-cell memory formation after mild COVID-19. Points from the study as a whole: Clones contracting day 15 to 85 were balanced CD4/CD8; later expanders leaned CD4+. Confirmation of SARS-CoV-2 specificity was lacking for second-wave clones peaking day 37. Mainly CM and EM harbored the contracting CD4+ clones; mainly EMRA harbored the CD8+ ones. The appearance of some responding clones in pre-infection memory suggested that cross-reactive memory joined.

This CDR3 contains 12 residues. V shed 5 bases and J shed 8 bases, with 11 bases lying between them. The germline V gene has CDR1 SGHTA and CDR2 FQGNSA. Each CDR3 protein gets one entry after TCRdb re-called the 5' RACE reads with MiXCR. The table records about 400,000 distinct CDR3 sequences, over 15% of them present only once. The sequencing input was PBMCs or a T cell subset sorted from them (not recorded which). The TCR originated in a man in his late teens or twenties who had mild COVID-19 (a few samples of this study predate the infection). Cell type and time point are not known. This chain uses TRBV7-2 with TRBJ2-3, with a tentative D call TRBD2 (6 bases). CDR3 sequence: CASSHQGGTQYF. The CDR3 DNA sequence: TGTGCCAGCAGCCATCAGGGAGGTACGCAGTATTTT.